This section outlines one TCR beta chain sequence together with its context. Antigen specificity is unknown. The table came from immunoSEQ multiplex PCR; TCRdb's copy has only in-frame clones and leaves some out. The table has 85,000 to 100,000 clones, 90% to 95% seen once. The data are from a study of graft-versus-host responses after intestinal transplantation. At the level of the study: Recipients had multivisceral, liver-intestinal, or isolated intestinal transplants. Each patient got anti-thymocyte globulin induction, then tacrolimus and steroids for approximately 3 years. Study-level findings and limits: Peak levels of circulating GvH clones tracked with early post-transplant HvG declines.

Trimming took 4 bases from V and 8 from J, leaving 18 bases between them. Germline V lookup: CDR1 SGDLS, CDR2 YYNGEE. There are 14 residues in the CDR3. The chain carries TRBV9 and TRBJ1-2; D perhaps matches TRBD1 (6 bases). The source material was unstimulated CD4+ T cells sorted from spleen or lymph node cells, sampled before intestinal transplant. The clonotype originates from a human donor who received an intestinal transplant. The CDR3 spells CASSKSPGEGGYTF. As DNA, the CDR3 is TGTGCCAGCAGCAAGAGCCCAGGGGAGGGAGGCTACACCTTC.